This T cell receptor (beta chain) was retrieved from a study of blood T cell repertoires in COVID-19. Original data processing: Reference gene primers were amplified, and this amplification served to estimate nucleated cell counts. Method: immunoSEQ multiplex PCR; TCRdb's copy keeps in-frame clones and lacks some. V, J and clone size were drawn from that table, and D and trimming were deduced from the DNA. Of hundreds of thousands of clones listed, approximately 90% are singletons. The CDR3 contains 16 residues. From germline, CDR1 is MGHRA and CDR2 YSYEKL. The V gene end was trimmed by 0 bases and the J gene end by 14 bases; junction bases not matched to a gene: 12. This clone was seen just once.

The sequence was obtained from a man of 80 years or more with acute or convalescent COVID-19. The V gene is TRBV4-1, the J gene TRBJ2-1; 11 bases are a match to TRBD2. The source material was peripheral blood. CDR3 region: CASSQDQLAGGPRKFF. CDR3 sequence (DNA): TGCGCCAGCAGCCAAGATCAGCTAGCGGGAGGCCCCCGAAAGTTCTTC.